Listed below are T cell receptor beta chains from one sample, sequenced in a study of regulatory T cells in long-lasting Graves disease. TCRdb itself ran the multiplex PCR reads through MiXCR, one entry per CDR3 protein. The top ten clones hold just over 55% of a sample with about 290,000 distinct CDR3 sequences, around 20% of them seen once. The sample consisted of peripheral blood mononuclear cells (PBMCs), taken when the disease was refractory, from a patient treated with antithyroid drugs. Every receptor here comes from a female donor with Graves disease. CDR3s include the opening cysteine and the closing phenylalanine or tryptophan. The order of the fields is J gene, V gene, CDR3 protein.

TRBJ1-4 | TRBV5-6 | CASSLRTGATNEKLFF
TRBJ1-1 | TRBV6-5 | CASSSDRFTEAFF
TRBJ1-5 | TRBV19 | CASSKQGRGNQPQHF
TRBJ2-7 | TRBV10-3 | CATGQAGGYEQYF
TRBJ2-7 | TRBV28 | CASSLDRDFYEQYF
TRBJ2-7 | TRBV7-2 | CASSLRSGEAYEQYF
TRBJ2-7 | TRBV30 | CAWIDRATYEQYF
TRBJ1-6 | TRBV20-1 | CSASGTGSSYNSPLHF
TRBJ2-2 | TRBV6-1 | CASGPPGANTGELFF
TRBJ1-2 | TRBV7-9 | CAGSFTGTTNYGYTF
TRBJ1-5 | TRBV20-1 | CSASRQGRDQPQHF
TRBJ2-5 | TRBV30 | CAWNSGSWGAQETQYF
TRBJ1-5 | TRBV6-1 | CASSEAMVGAGNQPQHF
TRBJ2-5 | TRBV2 | CASSSRGEDRGPPETQYF
TRBJ2-2 | TRBV7-8 | CASSLWPSGANTGELFF
TRBJ1-1 | TRBV12-3/TRBV12-4 | CASSLWREAFF
TRBJ2-6 | TRBV28 | CASSLSSAGANVLTF
TRBJ1-5 | TRBV6-2/TRBV6-3 | CASSYEVSNQPQHF
TRBJ1-1 | TRBV29-1 | CSVSDLLNTEAFF
TRBJ2-7 | TRBV7-9 | CASSLMLSEQYF
TRBJ1-2 | TRBV6-2/TRBV6-3 | CASSYSGTVYGYTF
TRBJ2-4 | TRBV19 | CASSINGPAAKNIQYF
TRBJ2-3 | TRBV20-1 | CSAGRREGTDTQYF
TRBJ1-2 | TRBV7-2 | CASSTFGQGYGYTF
TRBJ1-1 | TRBV2 | CASSEGLQVF
TRBJ2-3 | TRBV11-2 | CASSARPTDTQYF
TRBJ2-6 | TRBV27 | CASRGQGRSPLLGANVLTF
TRBJ2-7 | TRBV28 | CASRPGLAVYEQYF
TRBJ2-5 | TRBV9 | CASSSSGSRETQYF
TRBJ2-5 | TRBV7-2 | CASSPSTGGETQYF
TRBJ1-3 | TRBV7-9 | CASSLGLAGTLGNTIYF
TRBJ1-2 | TRBV11-2 | CASSTSGTGFSGYTF
TRBJ2-5 | TRBV7-3 | CASTPGGRVETQYF
TRBJ2-7 | TRBV6-1 | CASRAVPLAGAYEQYF
TRBJ1-2 | TRBV27 | CASSHGTGDGYTF
TRBJ2-5 | TRBV29-1 | CSVEGSRNQETQYF
TRBJ2-7 | TRBV29-1 | CSVEDPDRDHEQYF
TRBJ2-4 | TRBV2 | CASRRVLLAKNIQYF
TRBJ1-4 | TRBV5-6 | CASSLGGGWSGEKLFF
TRBJ2-7 | TRBV27 | CASRLGTETYEQYF
TRBJ2-7 | TRBV7-9 | CASSSETESSYEQYF
TRBJ1-2 | TRBV7-8 | CASSLGSVSYGYTF
TRBJ2-7 | TRBV10-3 | CATITTAGNEQYF
TRBJ2-1 | TRBV18 | CASSPRRDSYNEQFF
TRBJ2-5 | TRBV6-5 | CASSYTRQGGETQYF
TRBJ2-1 | TRBV28 | CASERTSGGPEQFF
TRBJ2-3 | TRBV12-3/TRBV12-4 | CASSLRDTQYF
TRBJ2-7 | TRBV4-1 | CASSPLGFAGDEQYF
TRBJ2-7 | TRBV5-1 | CASSLGSLSGEQYF